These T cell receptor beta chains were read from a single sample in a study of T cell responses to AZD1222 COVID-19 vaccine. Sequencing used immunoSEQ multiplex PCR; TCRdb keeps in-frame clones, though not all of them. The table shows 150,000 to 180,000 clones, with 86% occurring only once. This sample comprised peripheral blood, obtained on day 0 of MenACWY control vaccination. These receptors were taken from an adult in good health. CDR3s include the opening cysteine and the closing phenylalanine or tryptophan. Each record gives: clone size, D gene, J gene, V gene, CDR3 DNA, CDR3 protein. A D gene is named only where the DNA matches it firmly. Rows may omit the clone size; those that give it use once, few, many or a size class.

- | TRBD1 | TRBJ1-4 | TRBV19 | TGTGCCAGTAGGCTGACAGGGGGCACTGAAAAACTGTTTTTT | CASRLTGGTEKLFF
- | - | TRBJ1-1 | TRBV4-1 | TGCGCCAGCAGCCCTCCTCAGGGGAACACTGAAGCTTTCTTT | CASSPPQGNTEAFF
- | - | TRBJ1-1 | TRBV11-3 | TGTGCCAGCAGCTTTATGACAGATGAAGCTTTCTTT | CASSFMTDEAFF
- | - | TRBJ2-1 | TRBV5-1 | TGCGCCAGCAGCTTGGATTGGGGATACAATGAGCAGTTCTTC | CASSLDWGYNEQFF
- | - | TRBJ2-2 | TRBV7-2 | TGTGCCAGCACCTCCAAGCGAGCGAACACCGGGGAGCTGTTTTTT | CASTSKRANTGELFF
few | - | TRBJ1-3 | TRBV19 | TGTGCCACCGGGCAGGGAGTAGTTGGAAACACCATATATTTT | CATGQGVVGNTIYF
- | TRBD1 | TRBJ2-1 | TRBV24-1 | TGTGCCACCAATGGGACCACGGGACAGGGCTTCTACAATGAGCAGTTCTTC | CATNGTTGQGFYNEQFF
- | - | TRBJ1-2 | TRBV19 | TGTGCCAGTAGTAGGGACTACTATGGCTACACCTTC | CASSRDYYGYTF
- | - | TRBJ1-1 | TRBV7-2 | TGTGCCAGCAGCTCGGGCTCCTACACTGAAGCTTTCTTT | CASSSGSYTEAFF
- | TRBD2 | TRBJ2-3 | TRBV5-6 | TGTGCCAGCAGCTTAAAAGCGGGGGGTCTTCTAGATACGCAGTATTTT | CASSLKAGGLLDTQYF
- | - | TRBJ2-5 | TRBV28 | TGTGCCAGCAGTTCTCCCTTTCGAGAGACCCAGTACTTC | CASSSPFRETQYF
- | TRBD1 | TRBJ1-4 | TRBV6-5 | TGTGCCAGCAGTTTTAAGGACAGGGGCCCTAATGAAAAACTGTTTTTT | CASSFKDRGPNEKLFF
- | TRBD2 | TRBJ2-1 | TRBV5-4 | TGTGCCAGCAGCTTGGAAAGCGGGAGGGCCGGTAATGAGCAGTTCTTC | CASSLESGRAGNEQFF
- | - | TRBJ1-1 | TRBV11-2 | TGTGCCAGCAATGCCCCAGGTCAGGGGAGAACTGAAGCTTTCTTT | CASNAPGQGRTEAFF
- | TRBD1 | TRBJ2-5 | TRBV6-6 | TGTGCCAGCAGCGGATATGGGACAGGCCGGGCTCGGACCCAGTACTTC | CASSGYGTGRARTQYF
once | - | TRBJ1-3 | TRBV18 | TGTGCCAGCTCACCCGCGGGCGGCTCTGGAAACACCATATATTTT | CASSPAGGSGNTIYF
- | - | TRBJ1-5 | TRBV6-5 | TGTGCCAGCAAGGAGGGACTCCAGGCCCAGCATTTT | CASKEGLQAQHF
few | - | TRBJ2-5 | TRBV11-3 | TGTGCCAGCAGCTTTGACGGTCGAAGTCAAGAGACCCAGTACTTC | CASSFDGRSQETQYF
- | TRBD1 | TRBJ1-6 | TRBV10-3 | TGTGCCATCAGGGACAGGGGGGATTCACCCCTCCACTTT | CAIRDRGDSPLHF
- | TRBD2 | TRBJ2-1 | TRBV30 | TGTGCCTGCGCCGGGACTAGCGTCTACAATGAGCAGTTCTTC | CACAGTSVYNEQFF
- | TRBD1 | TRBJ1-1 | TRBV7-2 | TGTGCCAGCAGCTTAAAAAGGACAGGTTTGAGTGTGAGCACTGAAGCTTTCTTT | CASSLKRTGLSVSTEAFF
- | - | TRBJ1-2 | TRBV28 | TGTGCCAGCAGTTATTCACTATACTATGGCTACACCTTC | CASSYSLYYGYTF
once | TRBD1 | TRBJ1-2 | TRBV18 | TGTGCCAGCTCACTATTGCCGGACAGGGCTAACTATGGCTACACCTTC | CASSLLPDRANYGYTF
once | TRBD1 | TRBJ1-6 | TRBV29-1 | TGCAGCGTAGACCGACAGGGAGGGGATTCACCCCTCCACTTT | CSVDRQGGDSPLHF
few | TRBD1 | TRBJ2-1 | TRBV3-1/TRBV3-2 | TGTGCCAGCAGCCAAGGGAGGACAGGGGGCATGGGTGAGCAGTTCTTC | CASSQGRTGGMGEQFF
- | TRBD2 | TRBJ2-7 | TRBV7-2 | TGTGCCAGCAGCCCACGGACTAGCGGATCCTACGAGCAGTACTTC | CASSPRTSGSYEQYF
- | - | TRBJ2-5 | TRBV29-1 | TGCAGCGTACGCAGGGCAGGGGTAGAGACCCAGTACTTC | CSVRRAGVETQYF
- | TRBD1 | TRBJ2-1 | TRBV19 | TGTGCCAGTAGTATAGTCCCCCGGGACAGGGGGCGGAATGAGCAGTTCTTC | CASSIVPRDRGRNEQFF
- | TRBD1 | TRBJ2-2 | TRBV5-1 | TGCGCCAGCAGCCCAAGGACAGGGGGCAAGGGCGGGGAGCTGTTTTTT | CASSPRTGGKGGELFF
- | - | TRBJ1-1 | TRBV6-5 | TGTGCCAGCAGCCGAGGCGGGAGGGGAGGAACTGAAGCTTTCTTT | CASSRGGRGGTEAFF
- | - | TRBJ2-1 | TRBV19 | TGTGCCAGTAGTCTCGGGAGTTTACCTGAGCAGTTCTTC | CASSLGSLPEQFF
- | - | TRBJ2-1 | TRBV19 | TGTGCCAGTAGTCAATCCCTTAAGCGGGACAATGAGCAGTTCTTC | CASSQSLKRDNEQFF
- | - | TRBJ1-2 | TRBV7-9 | TGTGCCAGCAGCGCCTCCCGAATCTATGGCTACACCTTC | CASSASRIYGYTF
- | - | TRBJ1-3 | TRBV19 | TGTGCCAGTAAGTCGGCACAGGGCGGCACCATATATTTT | CASKSAQGGTIYF
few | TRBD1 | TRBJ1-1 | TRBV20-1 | TGCAGCGTGGACAGGAGATTTGAAGCTTTCTTT | CSVDRRFEAFF
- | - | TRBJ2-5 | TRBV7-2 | TGTGCCAGCAGCTTAAATGTAGAGGGCCCCCAGTACTTC | CASSLNVEGPQYF
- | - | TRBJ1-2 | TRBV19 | TGTGCCAGTAGTGGGAGGCTCAGACAGGAGACGGGTGGCTACACCTTC | CASSGRLRQETGGYTF
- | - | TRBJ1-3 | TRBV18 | TGTGCCAGCGTCCCGGGGACAAAGGGCACCATATATTTT | CASVPGTKGTIYF
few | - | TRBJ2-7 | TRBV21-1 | TGTGCCAGCAGCAAAGAAACGGGAACCGGGACAGGGAAGGGGTACGAGCAGTACTTC | CASSKETGTGTGKGYEQYF
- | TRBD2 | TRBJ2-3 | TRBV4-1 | TGCGCCAGCAGCCAACCGCTGACGCGGGGGGGGGCAGATACGCAGTATTTT | CASSQPLTRGGADTQYF
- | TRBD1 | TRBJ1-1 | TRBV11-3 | TGTGCCAGCAGCTTAACAGGGGCAAATGAAGCTTTCTTT | CASSLTGANEAFF
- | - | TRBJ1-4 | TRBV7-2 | TGTGCCAGCAGCTTAGGCCCTCCAAATGAAAAACTGTTTTTT | CASSLGPPNEKLFF
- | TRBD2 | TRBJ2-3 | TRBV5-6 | TGTGCCAGCAGCTTGCCGGCGGGGGGACGACGTGGCACAGATACGCAGTATTTT | CASSLPAGGRRGTDTQYF
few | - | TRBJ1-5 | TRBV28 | TGTGCCAGCAGCCCCGCAGCGGGAAGTCAGCCCCAGCATTTT | CASSPAAGSQPQHF
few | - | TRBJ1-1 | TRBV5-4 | TGTGCCAGCAGCCCCATTGATCAGGGCACTGAAGCTTTCTTT | CASSPIDQGTEAFF